These T cell receptor beta chains were read from a single sample in a study of neurological immune-mediated disorders. MiXCR, applied by TCRdb to the 5' RACE reads, yields one record per CDR3 protein. There are roughly 75,000 distinct CDR3 sequences in the sample; roughly 13% occur only once, and 4.5% to 5.5% lies in the top ten. The sample was PBMCs. These receptors were collected from a female donor with HTLV-1-associated myelopathy (HAM/TSP). CDR3s include the opening cysteine and the closing phenylalanine or tryptophan. The order of the fields is V gene, D gene, CDR3 length, clone size, J gene, CDR3 protein, CDR3 DNA. D genes are given only for firm matches. Where a row states a size, it is once, few, many or the class of an expanded clone; other rows omit it.

>TRBV9|NA|15|many|TRBJ1-2
CASSVGGSGRDGYTF
TGTGCCAGCAGCGTAGGTGGCAGCGGGAGGGATGGCTACACCTTC
>TRBV18|TRBD1|14|many|TRBJ1-6
CASSQDRDGSPLHF
TGTGCCAGCTCACAAGACAGGGATGGTTCACCCCTCCACTTT
>TRBV9|TRBD2|16|many|TRBJ2-5
CASSVGGSGGYETQYF
TGTGCCAGCAGCGTAGGGGGTAGCGGGGGTTATGAGACCCAGTACTTC
>TRBV10-3|NA|17|many|TRBJ2-2
CAISEGQGSSDTGELFF
TGTGCCATCAGTGAGGGGCAGGGTTCATCCGACACCGGGGAGCTGTTTTTT
>TRBV29-1|NA|13|many|TRBJ2-2
CSVGQGRTGELFF
TGCAGCGTTGGTCAGGGGAGGACCGGGGAGCTGTTTTTT
>TRBV14|TRBD2|15|NA|TRBJ2-5
CASSQERGRGETHYF
TGTGCCAGCAGCCAAGAACGGGGTCGGGGGGAGACCCACTACTTC
>TRBV2|NA|15|many|TRBJ1-1
CASSVNGNMNTEAFF
TGTGCCAGCAGTGTGAACGGTAACATGAACACTGAAGCTTTCTTT
>TRBV28|NA|13|many|TRBJ2-5
CASSWVSQETQYF
TGTGCCAGCAGCTGGGTCAGCCAAGAGACCCAGTACTTC
>TRBV14|NA|15|few|TRBJ1-4
CASSQVSLTREKLFF
TGTGCCAGCAGCCAAGTATCCTTAACTCGGGAAAAACTGTTTTTT
>TRBV11-2|TRBD1|13|many|TRBJ2-5
CASSPTGGKTQYF
TGTGCCAGCAGCCCGACAGGGGGAAAGACCCAGTACTTC
>TRBV6-1|TRBD1|16|many|TRBJ1-6
CASSEAGQGNNSPLHF
TGTGCCAGCAGTGAAGCCGGACAGGGTAACAATTCACCCCTCCACTTT
>TRBV5-1|TRBD1|15|medium-sized|TRBJ2-7
CASSLAGTGTREQYF
TGCGCCAGCAGCTTGGCCGGGACAGGGACCCGGGAGCAGTACTTC
>TRBV2|TRBD1|13|few|TRBJ1-2
CASSELGQAVNTF
TGTGCCAGCAGTGAACTTGGACAGGCTGTCAACACCTTC
>TRBV6-5|TRBD2|16|many|TRBJ2-3
CASSYFSGGASDTQYF
TGTGCCAGCAGTTACTTTAGCGGGGGGGCCTCAGATACGCAGTATTTT
>TRBV10-3|NA|12|many|TRBJ2-1
CAIAQTANEQFF
TGTGCCATCGCCCAGACCGCCAATGAGCAGTTCTTC
>TRBV6-5|TRBD1|13|many|TRBJ1-2
CASTKRTGGGYTF
TGTGCCAGCACCAAACGGACAGGCGGTGGCTACACCTTC
>TRBV5-1|TRBD1|16|many|TRBJ2-3
CASSLASQGAGDTQYF
TGCGCCAGCAGCTTGGCCTCACAGGGGGCTGGAGATACGCAGTATTTT
>TRBV10-2|TRBD2|17|NA|TRBJ2-1
CASSDPNRGGDGNEQFF
TGCGCCAGCAGTGACCCCAACCGGGGGGGGGACGGTAATGAGCAGTTCTTC
>TRBV5-1|TRBD1|14|NA|TRBJ2-3
CASSEGTATDTQYF
TGCGCCAGCAGCGAGGGGACAGCCACAGATACGCAGTATTTT
>TRBV5-1|TRBD2|15|many|TRBJ2-3
CASSLAAGGRDTQYF
TGCGCCAGCAGCTTGGCCGCGGGGGGCAGGGATACGCAGTATTTT
>TRBV5-6|NA|15|NA|TRBJ1-1
CASSGGQGTGTEAFF
TGTGCCAGCAGCGGGGGGCAGGGGACGGGCACTGAAGCTTTCTTT
>TRBV20-1|TRBD1|11|many|TRBJ1-1
CSPTGQGKAFF
TGCAGTCCGACCGGACAGGGTAAAGCTTTCTTT
>TRBV29-1|NA|12|many|TRBJ1-1
CSGQLTVTEAFF
TGCAGCGGGCAACTTACTGTAACTGAAGCTTTCTTT
>TRBV9|NA|14|many|TRBJ2-7
CASSVGDISYEQYF
TGTGCCAGCAGCGTAGGGGACATTTCCTACGAGCAGTACTTC